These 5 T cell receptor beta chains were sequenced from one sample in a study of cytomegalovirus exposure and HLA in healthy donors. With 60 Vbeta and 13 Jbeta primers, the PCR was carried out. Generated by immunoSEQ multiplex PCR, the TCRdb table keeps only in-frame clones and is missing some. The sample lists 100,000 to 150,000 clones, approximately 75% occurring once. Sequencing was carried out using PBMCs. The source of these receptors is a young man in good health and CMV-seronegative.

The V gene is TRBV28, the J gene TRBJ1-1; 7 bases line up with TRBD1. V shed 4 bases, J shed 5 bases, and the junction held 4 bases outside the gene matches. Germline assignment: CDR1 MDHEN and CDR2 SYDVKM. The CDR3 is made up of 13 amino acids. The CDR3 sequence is CASSSQGWTEAFF. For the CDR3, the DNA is TGTGCCAGCAGTTCACAGGGGTGGACTGAAGCTTTCTTT.

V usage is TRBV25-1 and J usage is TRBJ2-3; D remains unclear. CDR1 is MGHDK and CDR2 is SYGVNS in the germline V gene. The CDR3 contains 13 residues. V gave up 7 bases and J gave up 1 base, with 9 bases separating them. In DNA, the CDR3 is TGTGCCAGCAAGAAGCTACGCACAGATACGCAGTATTTT. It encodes CASKKLRTDTQYF.

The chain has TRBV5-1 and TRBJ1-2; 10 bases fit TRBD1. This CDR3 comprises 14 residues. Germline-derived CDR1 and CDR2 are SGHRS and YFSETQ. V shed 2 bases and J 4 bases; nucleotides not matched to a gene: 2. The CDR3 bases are TGCGCCAGCAGCTTCCGGACAGGGGGCTATGGCTACACCTTC. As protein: CASSFRTGGYGYTF.

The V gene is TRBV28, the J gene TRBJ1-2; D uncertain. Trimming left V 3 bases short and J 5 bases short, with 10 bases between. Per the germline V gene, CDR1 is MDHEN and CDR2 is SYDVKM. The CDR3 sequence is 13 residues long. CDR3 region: CASSLAEVYGYTF. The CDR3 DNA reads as TGTGCCAGCAGTTTGGCCGAGGTTTATGGCTACACCTTC.

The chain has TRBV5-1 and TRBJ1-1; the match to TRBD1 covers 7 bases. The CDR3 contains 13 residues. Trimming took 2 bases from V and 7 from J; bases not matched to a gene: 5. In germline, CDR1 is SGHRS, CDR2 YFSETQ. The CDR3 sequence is CASSLTGEYEAFF. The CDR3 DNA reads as TGCGCCAGCAGCTTAACAGGGGAGTATGAAGCTTTCTTT.